Given below is one T cell receptor beta chain in context. Its antigen remains unidentified. The record has no base qualities; no much larger clone is one base away. This sample was sequenced with an Illumina HiSeq 2500. TCR beta libraries were prepared by quantitative 5'-RACE with molecular barcodes. Turning to the authors' computational methods: Disease-linked TCR variants were identified with a new computational method built on a probabilistic model of VDJ rearrangement. TCRdb reanalyzed the raw reads on its own, using fastp at Q25 for trimming and MiXCR for clone calling, and kept in-frame beta chains. Every distinct CDR3 protein forms one entry, paired with its most common genes and DNA. TCRdb, rather than the study authors, made the V and J calls. The sample records around 340,000 distinct CDR3 sequences, about 15% of which are singletons. The ten biggest clones cover less than 1.1% of the sample.

The source of the sample is a study of CD8 T cells in ankylosing spondylitis (dated by TCRdb to 2016 to 2017). Describing the broader study: The study profiled T cell receptor beta repertoires in healthy donors and ankylosing spondylitis patients to find disease-linked TCR variants. The full study cohort comprised 25 ankylosing spondylitis patients and roughly 100 healthy donors. Peripheral blood was sampled, and synovial fluid was also collected from ankylosing spondylitis patients.

What the authors observed across the whole study: A TCR beta motif of about 8 highly homologous amino acid variants appeared characteristic of blood from ankylosing spondylitis patients. Some of the motif variants had been reported before in the synovial fluid and blood of reactive arthritis patients, a finding that suggests common disease-initiation mechanisms. The disease-linked clones had a CD8+ phenotype and were found at relatively low frequencies in peripheral blood. Significant enrichment of the disease-linked clones was reported in matched synovial fluid samples from ankylosing spondylitis patients.

V was cut back by 3 bases and J by 2 bases, leaving a gap of 3 bases between them. There are 12 amino acids in the CDR3, from cysteine to phenylalanine inclusive. The CDR3 DNA has 36 bases and is translated from base 1. For CDR1 and CDR2, the germline V gene lists SNHLY and FYNNEI. The TCR originated in a male donor with ankylosing spondylitis or in good health (not recorded which). Input material: blood, either unsorted or a sorted T cell fraction (not recorded which). This chain is built from TRBV2 and TRBJ2-3, with the D segment identity uncertain. For the CDR3, the sequence is CASSDVTDTQYF. At the DNA level, the sequence is TGTGCCAGCAGTGATGTCACAGATACGCAGTATTTT.